The sample holds many counts of the clone carrying this T cell receptor (beta chain). As yet, its antigen is unknown. Isolation per sample recovered at least 6 million PBMCs. Through a sample-barcoded 5' primer and a J-beta primer mix, a second PCR was run for roughly 6 to 11 cycles. Every molecule of cDNA carried a tag from a template-switch adaptor with 12 random nucleotides. TCRdb reprocessed the 5' RACE reads with MiXCR, giving one entry per CDR3 protein. The sample holds roughly 700,000 distinct CDR3 sequences, approximately 29% seen once. This record comes from a study of blood T cells in healthy people across ages. The CDR3 extends over 16 amino acids. V lost 1 base, J lost 0 bases, and 13 bases lay in between. Germline CDR1 SNHLY, CDR2 FYNNEI. Findings and caveats of the study: TCR beta diversity, measured per million T cells, fell in a roughly linear way with age. Relative to aged donors, long-lived donors carried more naive CD4+ cells and displayed higher diversity.

This TCR derives from a woman older than 75 in good health. This chain connects TRBV2 to TRBJ2-7; perhaps TRBD2 as D (6 bases). The sequenced sample consisted of blood. The CDR3 coding sequence is TGTGCCAGCAGTGAAGGGGTAGCGGATCCCTCCTACGAGCAGTACTTC. This sequence encodes CASSEGVADPSYEQYF.